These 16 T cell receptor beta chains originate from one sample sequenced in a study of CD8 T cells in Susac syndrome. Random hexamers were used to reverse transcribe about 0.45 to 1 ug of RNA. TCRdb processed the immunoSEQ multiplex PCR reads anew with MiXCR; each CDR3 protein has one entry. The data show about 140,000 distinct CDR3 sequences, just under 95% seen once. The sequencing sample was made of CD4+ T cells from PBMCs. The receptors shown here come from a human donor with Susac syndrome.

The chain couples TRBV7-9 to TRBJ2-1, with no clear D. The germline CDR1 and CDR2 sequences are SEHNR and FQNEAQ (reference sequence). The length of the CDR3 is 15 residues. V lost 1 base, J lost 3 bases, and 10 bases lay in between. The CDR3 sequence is CASSLVGSGYNEQFF. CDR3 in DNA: TGTGCCAGCAGCTTAGTGGGGTCAGGCTACAATGAGCAGTTCTTC.

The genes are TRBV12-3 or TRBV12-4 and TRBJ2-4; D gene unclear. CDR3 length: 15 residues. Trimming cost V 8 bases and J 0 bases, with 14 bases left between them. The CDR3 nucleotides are TGTGCCAGCCTCTTGGGTTCTCGAGCCAAAAACATTCAGTACTTC. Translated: CASLLGSRAKNIQYF.

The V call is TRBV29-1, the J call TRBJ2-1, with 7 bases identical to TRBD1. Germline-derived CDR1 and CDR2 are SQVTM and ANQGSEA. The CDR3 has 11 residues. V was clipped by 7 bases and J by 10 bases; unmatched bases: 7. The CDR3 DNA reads TGCAGCGCAGACCCGGACAGGGAGCAGTTCTTC. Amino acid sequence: CSADPDREQFF.

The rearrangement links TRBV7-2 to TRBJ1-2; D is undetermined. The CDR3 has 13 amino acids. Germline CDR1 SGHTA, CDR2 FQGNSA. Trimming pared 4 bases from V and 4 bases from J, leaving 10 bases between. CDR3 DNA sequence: TGTGCCAGCAGCTCGACCCTTTCCTATGGCTACACCTTC. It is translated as CASSSTLSYGYTF.

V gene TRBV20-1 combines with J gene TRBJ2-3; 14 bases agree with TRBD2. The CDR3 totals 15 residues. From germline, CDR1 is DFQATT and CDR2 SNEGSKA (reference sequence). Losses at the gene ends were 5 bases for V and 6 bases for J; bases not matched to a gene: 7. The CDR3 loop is CSAGGTSGRRDTQYF. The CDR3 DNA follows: TGCAGTGCTGGAGGGACTAGCGGGAGAAGGGATACGCAGTATTTT.

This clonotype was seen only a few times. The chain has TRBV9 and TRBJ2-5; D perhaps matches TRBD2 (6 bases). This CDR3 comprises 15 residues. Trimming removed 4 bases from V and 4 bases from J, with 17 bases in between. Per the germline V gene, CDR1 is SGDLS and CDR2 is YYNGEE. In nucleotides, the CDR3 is TGTGCCAGCAGCTCTGGAGACGGAGCGGGAGAGACCCAGTACTTC. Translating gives CASSSGDGAGETQYF.

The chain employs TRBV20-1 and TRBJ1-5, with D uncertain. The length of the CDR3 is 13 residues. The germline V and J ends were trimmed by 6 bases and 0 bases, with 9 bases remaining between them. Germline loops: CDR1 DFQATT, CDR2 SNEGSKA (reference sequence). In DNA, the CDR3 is TGCAGTGCCCTAGATTATAGCAATCAGCCCCAGCATTTT. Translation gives CSALDYSNQPQHF.

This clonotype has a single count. The DNA of the CDR3 is TGCAGTGCGCCCCTGCGGCACCCCTACGAGCAGTACTTC. Protein: CSAPLRHPYEQYF. The V and J genes are TRBV20-1 and TRBJ2-7, with D uncertain. CDR3 length equals 13 residues. Looked up from germline, CDR1 is DFQATT and CDR2 is SNEGSKA (reference sequence). Trimming pared 6 bases from V and 2 bases from J, leaving 14 bases between.

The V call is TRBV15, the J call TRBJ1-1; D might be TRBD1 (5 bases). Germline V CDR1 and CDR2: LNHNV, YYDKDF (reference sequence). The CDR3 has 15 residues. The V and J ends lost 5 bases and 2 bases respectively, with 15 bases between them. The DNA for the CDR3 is TGTGCCACCAGCCCTAGAGCCAGGGCCAACACTGAAGCTTTCTTT. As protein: CATSPRARANTEAFF.

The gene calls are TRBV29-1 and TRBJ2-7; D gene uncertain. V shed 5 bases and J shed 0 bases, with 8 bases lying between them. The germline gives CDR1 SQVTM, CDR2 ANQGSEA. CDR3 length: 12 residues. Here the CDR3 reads CSVTKSSYEQYF. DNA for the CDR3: TGCAGCGTTACGAAGAGCTCCTACGAGCAGTACTTC.

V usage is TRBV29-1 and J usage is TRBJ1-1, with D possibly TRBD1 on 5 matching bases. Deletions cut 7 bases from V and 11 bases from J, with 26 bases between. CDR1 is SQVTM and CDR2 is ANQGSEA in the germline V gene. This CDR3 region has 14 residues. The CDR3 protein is CSANPRDAPNGAFF. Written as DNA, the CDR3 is TGCAGCGCCAACCCCCGGGACGCCCCAAATGGGGCTTTCTTT.

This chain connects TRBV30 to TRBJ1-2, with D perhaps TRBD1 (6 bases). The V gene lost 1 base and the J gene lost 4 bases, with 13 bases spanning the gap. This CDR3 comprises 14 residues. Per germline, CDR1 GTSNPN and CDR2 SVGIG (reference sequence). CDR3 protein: CAWSAGRGVYGYTF. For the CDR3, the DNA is TGTGCCTGGAGTGCCGGGAGGGGGGTCTATGGCTACACCTTC.

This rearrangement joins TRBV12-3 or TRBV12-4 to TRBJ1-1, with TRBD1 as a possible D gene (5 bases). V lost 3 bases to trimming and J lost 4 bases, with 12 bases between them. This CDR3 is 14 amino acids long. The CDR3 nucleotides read TGTGCCAGCAGTTTGCGTGAAAGGGGCACTGAAGCTTTCTTT. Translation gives CASSLRERGTEAFF.

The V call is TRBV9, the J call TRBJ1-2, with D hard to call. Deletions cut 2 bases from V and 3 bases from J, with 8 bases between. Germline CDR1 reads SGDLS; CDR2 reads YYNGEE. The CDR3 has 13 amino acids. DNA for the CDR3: TGTGCCAGCAGCGTTTATCCGGACTATGGCTACACCTTC. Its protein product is CASSVYPDYGYTF.

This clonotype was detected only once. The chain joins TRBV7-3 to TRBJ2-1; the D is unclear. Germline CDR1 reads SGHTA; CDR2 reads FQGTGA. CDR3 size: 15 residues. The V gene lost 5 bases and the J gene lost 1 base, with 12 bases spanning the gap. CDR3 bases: TGTGCCAGCAGCCCACGAAAGAGTTCCTACAATGAGCAGTTCTTC. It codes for CASSPRKSSYNEQFF.

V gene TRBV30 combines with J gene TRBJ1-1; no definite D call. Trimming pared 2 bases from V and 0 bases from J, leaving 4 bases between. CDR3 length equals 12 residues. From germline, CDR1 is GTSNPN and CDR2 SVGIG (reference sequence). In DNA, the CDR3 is TGTGCCTGGAGTAAAGTGAACACTGAAGCTTTCTTT. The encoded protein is CAWSKVNTEAFF.